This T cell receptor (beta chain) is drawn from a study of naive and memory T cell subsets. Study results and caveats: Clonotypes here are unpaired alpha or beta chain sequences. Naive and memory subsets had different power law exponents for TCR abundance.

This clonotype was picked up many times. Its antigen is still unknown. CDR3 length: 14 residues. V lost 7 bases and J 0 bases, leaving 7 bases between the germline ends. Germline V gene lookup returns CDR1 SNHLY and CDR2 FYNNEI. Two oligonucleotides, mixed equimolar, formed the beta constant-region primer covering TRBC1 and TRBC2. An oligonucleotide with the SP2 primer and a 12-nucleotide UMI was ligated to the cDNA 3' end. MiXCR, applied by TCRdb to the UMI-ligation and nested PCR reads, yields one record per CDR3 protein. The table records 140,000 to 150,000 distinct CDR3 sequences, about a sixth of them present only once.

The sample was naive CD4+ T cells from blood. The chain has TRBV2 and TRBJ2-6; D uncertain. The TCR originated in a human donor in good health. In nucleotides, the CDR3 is TGTGCCAGCAAATCGGACTCTGGGGCCAACGTCCTGACTTTC. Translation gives CASKSDSGANVLTF. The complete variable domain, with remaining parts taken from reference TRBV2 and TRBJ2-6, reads EPEVTQTPSHQVTQMGQEVILRCVPISNHLYFYWYRQILGQKVEFLVSFYNNEISEKSEIFDDQFSVERPDGSNFTLKIRSTKLEDSAMYFCASKSDSGANVLTFGAGSRLTVL.